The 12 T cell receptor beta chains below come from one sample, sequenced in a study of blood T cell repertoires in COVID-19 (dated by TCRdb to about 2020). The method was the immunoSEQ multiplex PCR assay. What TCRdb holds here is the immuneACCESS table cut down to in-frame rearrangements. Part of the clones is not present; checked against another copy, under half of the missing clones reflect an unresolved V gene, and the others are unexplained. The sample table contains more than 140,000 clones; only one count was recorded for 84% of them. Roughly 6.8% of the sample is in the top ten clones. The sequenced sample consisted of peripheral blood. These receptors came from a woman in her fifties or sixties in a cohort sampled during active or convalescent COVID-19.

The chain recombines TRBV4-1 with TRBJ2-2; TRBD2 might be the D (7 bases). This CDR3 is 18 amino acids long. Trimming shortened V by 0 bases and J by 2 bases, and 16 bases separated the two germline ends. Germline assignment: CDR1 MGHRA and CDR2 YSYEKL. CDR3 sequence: CASSQDPIAGANTGELFF. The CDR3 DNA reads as TGCGCCAGCAGCCAAGATCCGATCGCGGGGGCAAACACCGGGGAGCTGTTTTTT.

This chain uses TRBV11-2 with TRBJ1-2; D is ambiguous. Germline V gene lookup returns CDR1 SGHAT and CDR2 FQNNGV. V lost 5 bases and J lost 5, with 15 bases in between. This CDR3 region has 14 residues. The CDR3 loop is CASSRQRGGYGYTF. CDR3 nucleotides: TGTGCCAGCAGCCGTCAAAGAGGAGGGTATGGCTACACCTTC.

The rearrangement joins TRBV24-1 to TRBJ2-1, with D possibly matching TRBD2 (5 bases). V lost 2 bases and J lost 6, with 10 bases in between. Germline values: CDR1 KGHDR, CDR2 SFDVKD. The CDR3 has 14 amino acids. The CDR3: CATSDSGRLNEQFF. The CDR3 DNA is TGTGCCACCAGTGATTCGGGAAGACTCAATGAGCAGTTCTTC.

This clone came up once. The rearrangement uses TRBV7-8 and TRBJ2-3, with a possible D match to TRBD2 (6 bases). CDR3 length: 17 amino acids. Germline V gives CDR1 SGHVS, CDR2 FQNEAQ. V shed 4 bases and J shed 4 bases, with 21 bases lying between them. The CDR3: CASSSFPEGYYSDTQYF. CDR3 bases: TGTGCCAGCAGCTCGTTTCCGGAGGGGTACTACTCAGATACGCAGTATTTT.

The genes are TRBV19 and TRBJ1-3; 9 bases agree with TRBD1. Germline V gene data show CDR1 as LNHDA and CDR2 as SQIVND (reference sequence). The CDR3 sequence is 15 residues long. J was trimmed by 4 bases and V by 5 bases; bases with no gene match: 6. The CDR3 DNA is TGTGCCAGTAGTGAACAGGGGGCTCCCGGAAACACCATATATTTT. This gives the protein CASSEQGAPGNTIYF. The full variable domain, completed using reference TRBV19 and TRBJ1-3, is DGGITQSPKYLFRKEGQNVTLSCEQNLNHDAMYWYRQDPGQGLRLIYYSQIVNDFQKGDIAEGYSVSREKKESFPLTVTSAQKNPTAFYLCASSEQGAPGNTIYFGEGSWLTVV.

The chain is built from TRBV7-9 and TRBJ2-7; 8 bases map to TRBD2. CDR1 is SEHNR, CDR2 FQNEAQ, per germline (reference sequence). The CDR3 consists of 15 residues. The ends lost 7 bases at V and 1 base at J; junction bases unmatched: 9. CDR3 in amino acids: CASNKAGAFSYEQYF. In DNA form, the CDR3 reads TGTGCCAGCAACAAAGCGGGGGCCTTTTCCTACGAGCAGTACTTC.

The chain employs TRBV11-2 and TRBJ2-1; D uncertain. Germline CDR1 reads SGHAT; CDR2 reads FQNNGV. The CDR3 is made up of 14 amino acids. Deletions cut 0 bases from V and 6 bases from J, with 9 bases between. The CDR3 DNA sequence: TGTGCCAGCAGCTTAGAGCCAGACTCCAATGAGCAGTTCTTC. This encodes CASSLEPDSNEQFF.

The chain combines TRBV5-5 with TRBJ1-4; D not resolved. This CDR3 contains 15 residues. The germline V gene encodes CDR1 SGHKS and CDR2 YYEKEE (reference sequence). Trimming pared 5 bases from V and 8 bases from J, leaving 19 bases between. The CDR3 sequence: CASSDRSRMPEKLFF. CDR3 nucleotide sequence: TGTGCCAGCAGTGACCGATCGCGGATGCCCGAAAAACTGTTTTTT.

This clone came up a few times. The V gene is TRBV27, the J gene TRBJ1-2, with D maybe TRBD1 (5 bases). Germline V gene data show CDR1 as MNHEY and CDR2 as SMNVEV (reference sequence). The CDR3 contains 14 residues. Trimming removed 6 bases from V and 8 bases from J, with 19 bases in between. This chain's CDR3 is CASRPTRGSDGYTF. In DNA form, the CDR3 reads TGTGCCAGCAGACCAACAAGGGGCAGCGACGGCTACACCTTC.

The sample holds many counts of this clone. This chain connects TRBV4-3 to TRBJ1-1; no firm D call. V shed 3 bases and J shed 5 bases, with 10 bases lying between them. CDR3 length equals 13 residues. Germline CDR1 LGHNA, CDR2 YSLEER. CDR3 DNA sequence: TGCGCCAGCAGCCAGGGGAGTCGGACTGAAGCTTTCTTT. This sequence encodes CASSQGSRTEAFF.

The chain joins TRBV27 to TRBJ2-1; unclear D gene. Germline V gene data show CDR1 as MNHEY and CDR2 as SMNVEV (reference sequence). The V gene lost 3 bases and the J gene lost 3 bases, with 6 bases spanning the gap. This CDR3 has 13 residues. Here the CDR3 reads CASSFSGYNEQFF. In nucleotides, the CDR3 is TGTGCCAGCAGTTTTTCGGGCTACAATGAGCAGTTCTTC.

The CDR3 is CASSLSTGGREKLFF. The CDR3 DNA follows: TGTGCCAGCAGTTTATCGACAGGGGGTAGGGAAAAACTGTTTTTT. The chain uses TRBV27 and TRBJ1-4, with 9 bases matching TRBD1. The junction had 4 bases not matched to a gene; V was cut back by 0 bases and J by 8 bases. Germline V gene data show CDR1 as MNHEY and CDR2 as SMNVEV (reference sequence). The CDR3 sequence is 15 residues long.